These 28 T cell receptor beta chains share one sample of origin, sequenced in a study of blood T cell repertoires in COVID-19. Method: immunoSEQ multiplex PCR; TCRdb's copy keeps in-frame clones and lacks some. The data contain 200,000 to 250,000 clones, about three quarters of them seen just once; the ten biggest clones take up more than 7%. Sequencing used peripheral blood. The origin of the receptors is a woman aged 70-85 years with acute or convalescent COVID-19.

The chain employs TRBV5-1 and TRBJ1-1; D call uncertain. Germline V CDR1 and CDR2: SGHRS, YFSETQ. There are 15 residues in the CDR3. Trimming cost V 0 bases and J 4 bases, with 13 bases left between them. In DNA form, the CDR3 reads TGCGCCAGCAGCTTGGGGATGGGGAGGGCCACTGAAGCTTTCTTT. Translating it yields CASSLGMGRATEAFF. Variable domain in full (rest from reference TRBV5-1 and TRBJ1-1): KAGVTQTPRYLIKTRGQQVTLSCSPISGHRSVSWYQQTPGQGLQFLFEYFSETQRNKGNFPGRFSGRQFSNSRSEMNVSTLELGDSALYLCASSLGMGRATEAFFGQGTRLTVV.

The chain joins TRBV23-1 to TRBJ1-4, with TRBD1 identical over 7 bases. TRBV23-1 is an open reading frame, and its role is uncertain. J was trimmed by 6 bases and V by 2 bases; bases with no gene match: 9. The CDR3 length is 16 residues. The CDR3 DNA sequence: TGCGCCAGCAGTCAACCTCCACAGGGGAGTTATGAAAAACTGTTTTTT. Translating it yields CASSQPPQGSYEKLFF.

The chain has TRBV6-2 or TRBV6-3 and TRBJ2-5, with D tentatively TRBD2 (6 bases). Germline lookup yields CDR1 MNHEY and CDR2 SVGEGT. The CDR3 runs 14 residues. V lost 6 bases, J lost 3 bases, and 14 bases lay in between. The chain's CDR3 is CASSSYTGEETQYF. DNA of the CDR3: TGTGCCAGCAGCAGTTACACGGGGGAAGAGACCCAGTACTTC.

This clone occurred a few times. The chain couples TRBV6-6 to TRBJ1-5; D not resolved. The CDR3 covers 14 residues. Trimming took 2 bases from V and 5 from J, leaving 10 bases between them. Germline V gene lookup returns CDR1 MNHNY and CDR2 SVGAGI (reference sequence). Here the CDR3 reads CASSYTEAYQPQHF. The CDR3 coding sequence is TGTGCCAGCAGTTACACGGAGGCCTATCAGCCCCAGCATTTT.

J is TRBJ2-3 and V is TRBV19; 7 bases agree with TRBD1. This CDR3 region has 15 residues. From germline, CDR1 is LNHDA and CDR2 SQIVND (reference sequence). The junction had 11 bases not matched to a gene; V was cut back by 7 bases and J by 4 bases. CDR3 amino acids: CASTPRGLRADTQYF. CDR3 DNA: TGTGCCAGTACCCCTAGGGGGCTGAGGGCAGATACGCAGTATTTT.

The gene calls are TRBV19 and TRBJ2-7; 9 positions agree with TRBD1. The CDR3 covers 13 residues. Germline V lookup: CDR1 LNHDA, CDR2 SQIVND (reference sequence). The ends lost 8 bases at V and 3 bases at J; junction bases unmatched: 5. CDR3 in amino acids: CASSGTGRYEQYF. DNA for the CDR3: TGTGCCAGTTCCGGGACAGGGCGCTACGAGCAGTACTTC.

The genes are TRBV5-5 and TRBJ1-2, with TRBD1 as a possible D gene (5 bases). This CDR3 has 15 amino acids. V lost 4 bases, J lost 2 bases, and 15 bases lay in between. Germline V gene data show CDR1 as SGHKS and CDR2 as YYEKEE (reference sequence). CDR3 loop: CASSVGGYTNYGYTF. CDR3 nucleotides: TGTGCCAGCAGCGTTGGGGGGTATACGAACTATGGCTACACCTTC.

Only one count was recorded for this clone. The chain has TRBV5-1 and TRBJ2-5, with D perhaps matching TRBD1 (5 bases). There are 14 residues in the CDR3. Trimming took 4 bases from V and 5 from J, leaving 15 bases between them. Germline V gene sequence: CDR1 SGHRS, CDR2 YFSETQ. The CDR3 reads CASSQQTVDETQYF. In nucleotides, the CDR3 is TGCGCCAGCAGCCAACAGACAGTGGACGAGACCCAGTACTTC.

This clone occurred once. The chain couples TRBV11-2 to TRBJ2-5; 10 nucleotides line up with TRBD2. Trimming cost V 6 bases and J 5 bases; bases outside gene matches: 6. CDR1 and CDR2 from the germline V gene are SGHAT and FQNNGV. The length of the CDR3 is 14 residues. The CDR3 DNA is TGTGCCAGCAGTTCCGGGACTAGCGTGGAGACCCAGTACTTC. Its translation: CASSSGTSVETQYF. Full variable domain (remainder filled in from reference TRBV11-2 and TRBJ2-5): EAGVAQSPRYKIIEKRQSVAFWCNPISGHATLYWYQQILGQGPKLLIQFQNNGVVDDSQLPKDRFSAERLKGVDSTLKIQPAKLEDSAVYLCASSSGTSVETQYFGPGTRLLVL.

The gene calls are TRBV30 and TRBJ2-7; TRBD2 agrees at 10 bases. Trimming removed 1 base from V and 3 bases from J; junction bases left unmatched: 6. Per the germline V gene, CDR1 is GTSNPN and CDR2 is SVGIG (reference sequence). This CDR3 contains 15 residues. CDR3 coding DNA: TGTGCCTGGAGTGCCCCACAGCGGGGGGGCTACGAGCAGTACTTC. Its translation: CAWSAPQRGGYEQYF.

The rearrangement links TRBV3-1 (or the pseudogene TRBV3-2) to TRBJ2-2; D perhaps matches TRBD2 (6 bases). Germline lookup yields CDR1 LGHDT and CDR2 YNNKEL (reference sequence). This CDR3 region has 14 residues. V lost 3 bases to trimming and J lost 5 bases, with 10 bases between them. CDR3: CASSHHGRTGELFF. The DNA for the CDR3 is TGTGCCAGCAGCCACCATGGGAGGACCGGGGAGCTGTTTTTT.

CDR3 residues: CASRTGQGLGNTIYF. The CDR3, as DNA: TGTGCCAGCAGAACCGGACAGGGTCTTGGAAACACCATATATTTT. V and J are TRBV6-5 and TRBJ1-3, with 8 nucleotides matching TRBD1. The germline gives CDR1 MNHEY, CDR2 SVGAGI. The CDR3 spans 15 residues. Trimming at V came to 6 bases and at J to 3 bases, leaving 7 bases not matched to a gene.

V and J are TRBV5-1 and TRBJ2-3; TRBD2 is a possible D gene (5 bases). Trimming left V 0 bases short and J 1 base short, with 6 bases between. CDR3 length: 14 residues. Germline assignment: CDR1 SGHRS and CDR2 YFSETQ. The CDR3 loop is CASSLDGGTDTQYF. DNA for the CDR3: TGCGCCAGCAGCTTGGACGGGGGCACAGATACGCAGTATTTT.

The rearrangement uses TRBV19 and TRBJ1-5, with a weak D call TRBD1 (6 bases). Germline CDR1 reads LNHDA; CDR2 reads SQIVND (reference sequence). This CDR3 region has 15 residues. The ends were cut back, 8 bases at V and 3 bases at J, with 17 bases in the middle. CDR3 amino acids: CASDRQVLPNQPQHF. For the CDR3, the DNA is TGTGCCAGTGACAGACAGGTACTTCCCAATCAGCCCCAGCATTTT.

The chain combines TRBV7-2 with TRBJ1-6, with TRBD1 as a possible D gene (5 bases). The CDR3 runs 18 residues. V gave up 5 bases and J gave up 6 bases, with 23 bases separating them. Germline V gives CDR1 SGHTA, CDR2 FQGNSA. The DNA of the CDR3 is TGTGCCAGCAGCCCCCACCGGTCAGGGCCGACCTCTAATTCACCCCTCCACTTT. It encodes CASSPHRSGPTSNSPLHF.

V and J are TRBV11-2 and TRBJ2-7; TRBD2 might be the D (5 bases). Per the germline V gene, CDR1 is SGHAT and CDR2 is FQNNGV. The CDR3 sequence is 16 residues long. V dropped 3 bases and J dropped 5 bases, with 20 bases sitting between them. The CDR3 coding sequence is TGTGCCAGCAGCTTTTCGAGGGCGGCTGGACGGGACGAGCAGTACTTC. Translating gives CASSFSRAAGRDEQYF.

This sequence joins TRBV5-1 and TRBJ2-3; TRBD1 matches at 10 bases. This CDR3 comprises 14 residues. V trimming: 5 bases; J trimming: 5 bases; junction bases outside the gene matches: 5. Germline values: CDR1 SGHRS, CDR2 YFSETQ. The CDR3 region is CASRSGQGEDTQYF. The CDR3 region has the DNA TGCGCCAGCAGAAGTGGACAGGGGGAAGATACGCAGTATTTT. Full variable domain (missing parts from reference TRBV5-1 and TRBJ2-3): KAGVTQTPRYLIKTRGQQVTLSCSPISGHRSVSWYQQTPGQGLQFLFEYFSETQRNKGNFPGRFSGRQFSNSRSEMNVSTLELGDSALYLCASRSGQGEDTQYFGPGTRLTVL.

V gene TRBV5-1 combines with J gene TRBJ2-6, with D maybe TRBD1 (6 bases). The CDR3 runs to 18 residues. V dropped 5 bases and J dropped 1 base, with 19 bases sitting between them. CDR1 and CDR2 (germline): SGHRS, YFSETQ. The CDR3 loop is CASSQPQGPSSGANVLTF. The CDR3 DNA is TGCGCCAGCAGTCAACCACAGGGACCAAGTTCTGGGGCCAACGTCCTGACTTTC.

CDR3 region: CATTRWQGIGEQYV. The DNA of the CDR3 is TGTGCCACCACTCGGTGGCAGGGGATTGGCGAGCAGTACGTC. This rearrangement joins TRBV6-5 to TRBJ2-7; perhaps TRBD1 as D (6 bases). CDR1 is MNHEY and CDR2 is SVGAGI in the germline V gene. With 10 bases removed from V and 6 bases from J, the gap between germline ends came to 22 bases. The CDR3 covers 14 residues.

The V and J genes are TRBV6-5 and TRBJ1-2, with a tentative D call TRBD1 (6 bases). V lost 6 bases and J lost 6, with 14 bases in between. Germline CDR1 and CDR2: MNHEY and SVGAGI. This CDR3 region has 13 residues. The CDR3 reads CASSVTGNDGYTF. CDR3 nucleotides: TGTGCCAGCAGCGTTACAGGGAACGATGGCTACACCTTC.

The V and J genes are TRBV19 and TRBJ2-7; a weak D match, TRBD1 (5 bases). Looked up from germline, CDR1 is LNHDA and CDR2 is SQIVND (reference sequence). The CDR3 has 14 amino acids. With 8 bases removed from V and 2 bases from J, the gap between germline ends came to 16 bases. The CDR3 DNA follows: TGTGCCAGTGAAGACAGAGTTCCACCCTACGAGCAGTACTTC. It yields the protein CASEDRVPPYEQYF.

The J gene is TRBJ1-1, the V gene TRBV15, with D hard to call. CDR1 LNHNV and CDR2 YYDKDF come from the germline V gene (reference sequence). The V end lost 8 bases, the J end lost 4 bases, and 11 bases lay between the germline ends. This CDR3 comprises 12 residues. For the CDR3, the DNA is TGTGCCACCGGTCTGGAGAGCACTGAAGCTTTCTTT. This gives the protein CATGLESTEAFF.

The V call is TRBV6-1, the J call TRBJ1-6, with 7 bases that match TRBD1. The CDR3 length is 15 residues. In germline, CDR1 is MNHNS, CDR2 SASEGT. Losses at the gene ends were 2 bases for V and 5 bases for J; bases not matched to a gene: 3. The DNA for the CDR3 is TGTGCCAGCAGTGAAACAGGGGCTAATAATTCACCCCTCCACTTT. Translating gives CASSETGANNSPLHF.

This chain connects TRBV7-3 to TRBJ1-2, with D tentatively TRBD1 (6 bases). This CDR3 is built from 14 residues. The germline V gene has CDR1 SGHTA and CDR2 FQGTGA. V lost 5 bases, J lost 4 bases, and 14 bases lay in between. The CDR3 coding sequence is TGTGCCAGCAGCCCCCAGGGGCCTCCCTATGGCTACACCTTC. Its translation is CASSPQGPPYGYTF.

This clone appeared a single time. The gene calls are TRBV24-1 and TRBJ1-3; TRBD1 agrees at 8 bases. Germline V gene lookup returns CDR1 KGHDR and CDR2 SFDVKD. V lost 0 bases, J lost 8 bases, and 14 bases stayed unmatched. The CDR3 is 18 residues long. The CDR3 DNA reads TGTGCCACCAGTGATTTGCGGCCCCCACAGGGGGAGGTATACACCATATATTTT. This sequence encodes CATSDLRPPQGEVYTIYF.

The CDR3, as DNA: TGTGCCAGCAGCTTAGAGGGACAGGGGGATGAAAAACTGTTTTTT. This gives the protein CASSLEGQGDEKLFF. The rearrangement uses TRBV11-2 and TRBJ1-4, with TRBD1 matching over 11 bases. There are 15 residues in the CDR3. The J segment lost 6 bases and the V segment lost 0 bases, leaving 0 bases of the junction unmatched. Germline V lookup: CDR1 SGHAT, CDR2 FQNNGV.

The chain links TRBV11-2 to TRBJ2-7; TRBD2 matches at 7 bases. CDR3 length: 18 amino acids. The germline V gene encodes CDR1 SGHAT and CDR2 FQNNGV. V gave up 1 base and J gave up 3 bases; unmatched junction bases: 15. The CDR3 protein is CASSLVPYSSGQGYEQYF. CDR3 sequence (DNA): TGTGCCAGCAGCTTAGTTCCATACTCTAGCGGACAAGGCTACGAGCAGTACTTC.

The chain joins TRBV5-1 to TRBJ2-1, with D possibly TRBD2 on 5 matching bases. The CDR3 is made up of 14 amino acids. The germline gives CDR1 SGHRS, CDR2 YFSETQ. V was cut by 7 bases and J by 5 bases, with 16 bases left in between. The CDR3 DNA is TGCGCCAGCGGTAGTGGCGGGCGCAACAATGAGCAGTTCTTC. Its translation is CASGSGGRNNEQFF.